Described below is a single T cell receptor beta chain sequence and its context. Its target is not known. These data come from a study of CD8+ T cells in alopecia areata. Turning to the study itself: Administration of oral tofacitinib to treated patients was at 5 to 10 mg twice daily. Dosing with tofacitinib proceeded for 6 to 18 months, followed by 6 months off drug. Treated patients were scored for severity by percent of scalp affected.

Treatment: oral pan-JAK inhibitor, 5-10 mg twice daily. General study findings and limits: Persistence in scalp and blood during tofacitinib was observed for many expanded lesional clones.

Reverse transcription of extracted RNA yielded cDNA, which provided the sequencing template. Assay used: immunoSEQ multiplex PCR; TCRdb lists only in-frame clones, some missing. The sample includes about 110,000 clones, roughly 50% seen only once; the top ten take over 9%. CDR3 size: 14 residues. The V and J ends lost 6 bases and 8 bases, in that order; junction bases with no gene match: 9. Germline CDR1 and CDR2: LGHNA and YNFKEQ. This sequence joins TRBV4-2 and TRBJ1-4; 7 bases map to TRBD1. The sample here was CD8+ T cells sorted from blood, taken at week 24, from a patient treated with tofacitinib. The TCR was taken from a human donor with alopecia areata. The CDR3 region is CASRGTALPEKLFF. CDR3 coding DNA: TGTGCCAGCAGAGGGACAGCGCTACCCGAAAAACTGTTTTTT.